Reported below is one T cell receptor beta chain. Its specificity is not known. The data stem from a study of regulatory T cells in long-lasting Graves disease. Assembly of TCR beta libraries relied on iRepertoire HTBI primers together with Arm-PCR of CDR3 regions. MiXCR was run by TCRdb on the multiplex PCR reads, yielding one entry per CDR3 protein. This sample has more than 350,000 distinct CDR3 sequences, with approximately 15% found just once. General observations from the study: Shared public clonotypes totalled fewer than 3,000 in persistent patients, compared with roughly 970 in new patients. Sampling was limited to peripheral blood rather than thyroid tissue. Repertoires from persistent disease leaned toward TRBV28, TRBJ1-2 and TRBJ2-5.

Regarding time point: newly diagnosed GD, antithyroid drugs for less than 3 months. From RNA extracted from PBMCs, the TCR library was made. CDR3 length: 12 amino acids. V lost 7 bases and J lost 6, with 9 bases in between. These data also formed part of another study, on T cells in Graves' hyperthyroidism and ophthalmopathy. That report adds: First-round RT-PCR of the TCR CDR3 relied on the HTBI primer set.

The receptor was derived from a woman under 40 with Graves disease. V gene TRBV12-3 or TRBV12-4 combines with J gene TRBJ2-2; D tentatively fits TRBD1 or TRBD2 (5 bases each). This specimen was peripheral blood mononuclear cells (PBMCs), taken at new diagnosis, from a patient treated with antithyroid drugs. DNA for the CDR3: TGTGCCAGCACCTTGGGGGCCGGGGAGCTGTTTTTT. Protein sequence: CASTLGAGELFF.